The next 23 T cell receptor beta chains were all read from a single sample in a study of T cell responses to AZD1222 COVID-19 vaccine. Data came from immunoSEQ multiplex PCR; TCRdb stores just in-frame clones and leaves some out. The sample shows about 100,000 clones, approximately 91% of them seen only once. The source was peripheral blood, collected on day 0 of AZD1222 vaccination. These receptors originate from an adult in good health.

The chain is built from TRBV2 and TRBJ2-5; 9 bases match TRBD2. The germline gives CDR1 SNHLY, CDR2 FYNNEI. Trimming at V came to 2 bases and at J to 4 bases, leaving 8 bases not matched to a gene. The CDR3 is 16 residues long. The CDR3: CASSEFAGGPVETQYF. The CDR3 DNA is TGTGCCAGCAGTGAATTCGCGGGAGGGCCGGTAGAGACCCAGTACTTC.

The count of this clone is one. The rearrangement links TRBV7-2 to TRBJ2-1, with 12 positions matching TRBD2. Trimming took 3 bases from V and 9 from J; bases not matched to a gene: 15. The CDR3 sequence is 18 residues long. The germline V gene encodes CDR1 SGHTA and CDR2 FQGNSA. The CDR3 is CASSFSGTSGPSPVEQFF. The CDR3 bases are TGTGCCAGCAGCTTTTCTGGGACTAGCGGGCCTTCGCCGGTTGAGCAGTTCTTC. The full variable domain, rest sourced from reference TRBV7-2 and TRBJ2-1, is GAGVSQSPSNKVTEKGKDVELRCDPISGHTALYWYRQSLGQGLEFLIYFQGNSAPDKSGLPSDRFSAERTGGSVSTLTIQRTQQEDSAVYLCASSFSGTSGPSPVEQFFGPGTRLTVL.

The chain carries TRBV7-6 and TRBJ2-2; TRBD2 might be the D (6 bases). The V end lost 5 bases, the J end lost 1 base, and 11 bases lay between the germline ends. In germline, CDR1 is SGHVS, CDR2 FNYEAQ. The CDR3 contains 15 residues. The CDR3 loop is CASSQRLENTGELFF. The CDR3 region has the DNA TGTGCCAGCAGCCAAAGACTAGAGAACACCGGGGAGCTGTTTTTT.

The rearrangement joins TRBV11-2 to TRBJ2-3; D ambiguous. In germline, CDR1 is SGHAT, CDR2 FQNNGV. There are 12 residues in the CDR3. Trimming removed 0 bases at V and 4 bases at J, with 2 bases between. CDR3 sequence (DNA): TGTGCCAGCAGCTTAGATGCAGATACGCAGTATTTT. Translation gives CASSLDADTQYF.

The chain recombines TRBV6-6 with TRBJ1-5, with no clear D. This CDR3 spans 16 amino acids. Germline V CDR1 and CDR2: MNHNY, SVGAGI (reference sequence). V gave up 2 bases and J gave up 8 bases, with 19 bases separating them. The CDR3 DNA is TGTGCCAGCAGTTACCAGTCATCTCCGCCCTCGAAGCCCCAGCATTTT. Translation: CASSYQSSPPSKPQHF.

The CDR3 reads CASSYEWEAFF. In DNA, the CDR3 is TGTGCCAGCAGTTACGAGTGGGAAGCTTTCTTT. The chain joins TRBV6-2 or TRBV6-3 to TRBJ1-1; D gene ambiguous. The V end lost 2 bases, the J end lost 8 bases, and 6 bases lay between the germline ends. The CDR3 contains 11 residues. CDR1 is MNHEY and CDR2 is SVGEGT in the germline V gene.

The J gene is TRBJ2-2, the V gene TRBV30, with TRBD2 identical over 12 bases. Germline values: CDR1 GTSNPN, CDR2 SVGIG (reference sequence). This CDR3 is 17 amino acids long. V shed 1 base, J shed 10 bases, and the junction held 13 bases outside the gene matches. CDR3 amino acids: CAWSGRLAGGPPEELFF. In DNA form, the CDR3 reads TGTGCCTGGAGTGGTCGCCTAGCGGGAGGGCCCCCTGAGGAGCTGTTTTTT.

The chain has TRBV7-2 and TRBJ1-2; D not certain. V gave up 7 bases and J gave up 4 bases, with 10 bases separating them. The CDR3 covers 12 residues. From germline, CDR1 is SGHTA and CDR2 FQGNSA. CDR3 bases: TGTGCCAGCATCGAGGGAACCTATGGCTACACCTTC. It yields the protein CASIEGTYGYTF.

J is TRBJ2-5 and V is TRBV30; TRBD2 might be the D (5 bases). Germline V CDR1 and CDR2: GTSNPN, SVGIG (reference sequence). The CDR3 consists of 13 residues. Trimming stripped 1 base from V and 5 bases from J, with 11 bases between. This chain's CDR3 is CAWSGGPGETQYF. The CDR3 DNA sequence: TGTGCCTGGAGTGGAGGGCCGGGTGAGACCCAGTACTTC.

The chain recombines TRBV9 with TRBJ2-7; 7 bases match TRBD2. Germline CDR1 and CDR2: SGDLS and YYNGEE. The length of the CDR3 is 12 residues. V was clipped by 7 bases and J by 7 bases; unmatched bases: 8. The CDR3 spells CASGSGQWEQYF. DNA of the CDR3: TGTGCCAGCGGTAGCGGGCAATGGGAGCAGTACTTC. Looking up the rest from reference TRBV9 and TRBJ2-7 gives the full variable domain: DSGVTQTPKHLITATGQRVTLRCSPRSGDLSVYWYQQSLDQGLQFLIQYYNGEERAKGNILERFSAQQFPDLHSELNLSSLELGDSALYFCASGSGQWEQYFGPGTRLTVT.

The chain has TRBV7-9 and TRBJ1-1; D ambiguous. Germline CDR1 is SEHNR and CDR2 is FQNEAQ (reference sequence). The CDR3 consists of 14 residues. V shed 6 bases and J shed 2 bases, with 13 bases lying between them. The CDR3 loop reads CASSRRLGNTEAFF. The CDR3 nucleotides read TGTGCCAGCAGTAGGAGACTGGGTAACACTGAAGCTTTCTTT.

This clone was counted once. The chain links TRBV6-2 or TRBV6-3 to TRBJ2-7; no definite D call. Germline CDR1 reads MNHEY; CDR2 reads SVGEGT. There are 13 residues in the CDR3. The V end lost 0 bases, the J end lost 4 bases, and 7 bases lay between the germline ends. CDR3 sequence reads: CASSYSSFYEQYF. The DNA of the CDR3 is TGTGCCAGCAGTTACTCGAGCTTTTACGAGCAGTACTTC.

The V call is TRBV10-3, the J call TRBJ1-3; 7 nucleotides agree with TRBD1. The germline V gene has CDR1 ENHRY and CDR2 SYGVKD. The CDR3 has 14 amino acids. J was trimmed by 1 base and V by 8 bases; bases with no gene match: 5. CDR3 coding DNA: TGTGCCATCCGACCGACAGGGTCTGGAAACACCATATATTTT. As protein: CAIRPTGSGNTIYF.

The chain recombines TRBV11-1 with TRBJ2-1, with unresolved D. This CDR3 spans 15 amino acids. The germline V gene encodes CDR1 SGHAT and CDR2 FQDESV (reference sequence). V was cut by 5 bases and J by 0 bases, with 11 bases left in between. The CDR3 loop is CASSRALSSYNEQFF. CDR3 in DNA: TGTGCCAGCAGCCGCGCTTTAAGCTCCTACAATGAGCAGTTCTTC. Filled out from reference TRBV11-1 and TRBJ2-1, the complete variable domain reads EAEVAQSPRYKITEKSQAVAFWCDPISGHATLYWYRQILGQGPELLVQFQDESVVDDSQLPKDRFSAERLKGVDSTLKIQPAELGDSAMYLCASSRALSSYNEQFFGPGTRLTVL.

V gene TRBV28 combines with J gene TRBJ1-6, with TRBD1 matching over 8 bases. CDR1 is MDHEN, CDR2 SYDVKM, per germline. The V gene end was trimmed by 2 bases and the J gene end by 9 bases; junction bases not matched to a gene: 3. The CDR3 length is 14 residues. CDR3 protein: CASSLEQGGSPLHF. The CDR3 DNA follows: TGTGCCAGCAGTTTAGAACAGGGGGGTTCACCCCTCCACTTT.

Only a few counts were recorded for this clone. This chain uses TRBV28 with TRBJ2-7; 7 bases are a match to TRBD1. The CDR3 loop spans 13 amino acids. The ends lost 6 bases at V and 2 bases at J; junction bases unmatched: 4. The V gene's germline CDR1 is MDHEN and CDR2 SYDVKM. The CDR3 reads CASRRDSTYEQYF. The CDR3 region has the DNA TGTGCCAGCAGAAGGGACAGCACCTACGAGCAGTACTTC.

The gene calls are TRBV27 and TRBJ2-5; 9 bases agree with TRBD1. The CDR3 covers 18 residues. The trim removed 4 bases at V and 1 base at J, leaving 13 bases unmatched. Germline V gene sequence: CDR1 MNHEY, CDR2 SMNVEV (reference sequence). CDR3 DNA: TGTGCCAGCAGTTCCTTGCGAGGCCGGGACAGGGTCCAAGAGACCCAGTACTTC. Translating it yields CASSSLRGRDRVQETQYF.

The count of this clone is one. The CDR3 DNA sequence: TGTGCCAGCAGCACGAGGGCAGGGGGCGACACCGGGGAGCTGTTTTTT. This codes for CASSTRAGGDTGELFF. This rearrangement joins TRBV28 to TRBJ2-2; 8 nucleotides agree with TRBD1. V shed 6 bases, J shed 3 bases, and the junction held 9 bases outside the gene matches. The CDR3 loop spans 16 amino acids. Germline CDR1 reads MDHEN; CDR2 reads SYDVKM.

The V gene is TRBV20-1, the J gene TRBJ1-1, with TRBD1 identical over 7 bases. The CDR3 loop spans 11 amino acids. Germline CDR1 and CDR2: DFQATT and SNEGSKA (reference sequence). V lost 7 bases, J lost 6 bases, and 5 bases stayed unmatched. The CDR3 nucleotides read TGCAGTGGACAGGGTATCGCTGAAGCTTTCTTT. This encodes CSGQGIAEAFF.

This chain connects TRBV2 to TRBJ1-5, with TRBD1 matching over 7 bases. The trim removed 5 bases at V and 6 bases at J, leaving 7 bases unmatched. CDR3 length: 14 residues. Germline V CDR1 and CDR2: SNHLY, FYNNEI. DNA of the CDR3: TGTGCCAGCAGTATTAGACAGGGCGGTCAGCCCCAGCATTTT. The encoded protein is CASSIRQGGQPQHF.

The J gene is TRBJ1-1, the V gene TRBV7-9; D is possibly TRBD1 (6 bases). The CDR3 sequence is 14 residues long. Germline CDR1 SEHNR, CDR2 FQNEAQ (reference sequence). V was cut by 2 bases and J by 7 bases, with 14 bases left in between. As DNA, the CDR3 is TGTGCCAGCAGCTTAACAGACAGGCTGCTTGAAGCTTTCTTT. This gives the protein CASSLTDRLLEAFF.

This sequence joins TRBV4-1 and TRBJ2-1; 13 nucleotides align to TRBD2. The CDR3 is 19 amino acids. J was trimmed by 1 base and V by 0 bases; bases with no gene match: 6. Germline-derived CDR1 and CDR2 are MGHRA and YSYEKL. The CDR3 is CASSQDRGTSGNSYNEQFF. In DNA, the CDR3 is TGCGCCAGCAGCCAAGATAGGGGGACTAGCGGGAATTCCTACAATGAGCAGTTCTTC.

Only one count was recorded for this clone. This chain connects TRBV11-2 to TRBJ1-2, with 8 bases matching TRBD1. Germline V gene data show CDR1 as SGHAT and CDR2 as FQNNGV. The CDR3 is made up of 15 amino acids. V dropped 5 bases and J dropped 4; count of bases not matched to a gene: 9. CDR3 nucleotides: TGTGCCAGCAGCCTAGGACAGGGTGTGGTCTATGGCTACACCTTC. Residues: CASSLGQGVVYGYTF.